The sequence of this T cell receptor beta chain was determined in a study of monozygotic twins with inflammatory bowel disease (dated by TCRdb to 2018 to 2020). Background for the entire study: A total of about 28 monozygotic twin pairs were included in the full study, comprising nine German pairs (four IBD-concordant, five IBD-discordant) and 19 IBD-discordant Danish pairs. Each individual had, on average, about 151 000 unique TCRalpha sequences and 181 000 unique TCRbeta sequences available for analysis. Within discordant pairs, disease-associated traits were sought mainly by comparing IBD patients with their genetically identical healthy co-twins.

Overall results and qualifications from the work: A decrease in TCRbeta repertoire diversity, as measured by inverse Simpson index, was observed in IBD patients compared with their healthy co-twins. The results gave no support for a single strong signal or clonotype linked to IBD. Compared with healthy twins, IBD patients had fewer clonotypes in common with other individuals, a difference most pronounced in patients showing signs of disease activity. The analysis was unable to tell different T cell subtypes apart. Background noise and inter-individual variability may have been introduced into the repertoires by the differing immunosuppressive treatments among patients. Concordant and discordant twins showed no difference in repertoire similarity, possibly because of limited statistical power.

Its CDR3 holds 15 amino acids, cysteine through phenylalanine. The DNA is unrecorded. Reading the germline V gene gives CDR1 SGHRS and CDR2 YFSETQ. On this clonotype itself: No cognate antigen has been identified for it.

The library was built by means of 5' RACE. The input for every TCR library was around 3,800 ng of total RNA. For each sample, cDNA synthesis was carried out in eight separate reactions using SMARTScribe reverse transcriptase. During cDNA synthesis, unique molecular identifiers containing a 6-nucleotide sample barcode were introduced by template switching. TCRalpha and TCRbeta cDNA was amplified in two nested PCRs of roughly 16 and 10 cycles, and bead purification was carried out after each PCR. Before amplification, the cDNA was treated with uracil DNA-glycosylase and purified using the QIAquick PCR purification kit. The second PCR was the step at which Illumina TruSeq-compatible adapters and sample-specific barcodes were added. TapeStation and Qubit were used to check library quality and concentration, and 4.5 to 5 ng of each library was pooled. The pooled libraries were sequenced with 2 x 100 bp reads and custom sequencing primers on an Illumina HiSeq2500 single-index Rapid Run. The study's processing was this. MiGEC version 1.2.6 was used for UMI-based consensus assembly, which corrected PCR and sequencing errors. MiXCR version 2.1.1 was used for V(D)J alignment, clonotype assembly and CDR3 extraction. Gene usage, clonotype sharing and MAIT/NKT TCR abundance were normalised by analysing the top 1000, 10 000 and 20 000 clonotypes per sample. Diversity was computed as the inverse Simpson index with the vegan R package after downsampling to 27 000 UMIs. Paired Mann-Whitney U tests were applied to discordant twin pairs, and Benjamini-Hochberg correction was used for multiple testing. TCRdb reanalyzed the reads, keeping one entry per CDR3 protein sequence and omitting DNA. Clone size and V and J calls follow TCRdb, not the original study. The table held for this sample gives about 380,000 distinct CDR3 sequences. Approximately 2.4% of the sample goes to the ten largest clones.

From each donor, a roughly 2.3 ml peripheral blood sample was drawn into PAXgene tubes and stored at -80 degrees C. Without T cell sorting, total RNA was isolated from whole blood using the PAXgene blood miRNA kit on an automated QIAcube. Peripheral blood from monozygotic twin pairs, either concordant or discordant for inflammatory bowel disease, underwent deep TCRalpha and TCRbeta repertoire profiling that used unique molecular barcoding. Smoking habits were recorded for all twin pairs, with individuals classified as current, former or never smokers. The sequencing input was blood. The receptor chain draws on TRBV5-1 and TRBJ2-2; TCRdb outputs TRBD1, but without DNA this stays unchecked. This TCR came from a human donor with ulcerative colitis or Crohn's disease, or a healthy co-twin of an affected twin (not recorded which). The CDR3 reads CASSSGLPGTGELFF.